A selection of T cell receptor beta chains follows, all from one sample in a study of regulatory T cells in long-lasting Graves disease. Via MiXCR, TCRdb re-called the multiplex PCR reads, giving one row per CDR3 protein. Of about 310,000 distinct CDR3 sequences listed, 22% are singletons. The input for sequencing was peripheral blood mononuclear cells (PBMCs), taken when the disease was refractory, from a patient treated with antithyroid drugs. Receptors were obtained from a female donor with Graves disease. CDR3s include the opening cysteine and the closing phenylalanine or tryptophan. The D gene is left open where the match is weak. The size of a clone is reported for some rows only, either as once, few or many, or as a class for expanded clones.

D | J | V | size | DNA | CDR3
- | TRBJ1-5 | TRBV25-1 | once | TGTGCCAGCAGTGAAAGTATAAGCAATCAGCCCCAGCATTTT | CASSESISNQPQHF
TRBD1 | TRBJ2-7 | TRBV28 | many | TGTGCCAGCAGTTTTATCGACAGGGACGATTACGAGCAGTACTTC | CASSFIDRDDYEQYF
TRBD2 | TRBJ2-7 | TRBV6-2/TRBV6-3 | few | TGTGCCAGCAGTTACTACGGCCCCCCTAGCGGGATCCACGAGCAGTACTTC | CASSYYGPPSGIHEQYF
- | TRBJ1-3 | TRBV30 | - | TGTGCCTGGAGTAAGCTCCCAACTGGAAACACCATATATTTT | CAWSKLPTGNTIYF
- | TRBJ2-5 | TRBV5-4 | - | TGTGCCAGCAGCTTGCAGGGGGGCACGGAGACCCAGTACTTC | CASSLQGGTETQYF
- | TRBJ2-2 | TRBV11-3 | many | TGTGCCAGCAGCTTAACCACGAACACCGGGGAGCTGTTTTTT | CASSLTTNTGELFF
- | TRBJ1-6 | TRBV20-1 | - | TGCAGTGCTAGAGCTAGCTCCTATAATTCACCCCTCCACTTT | CSARASSYNSPLHF
- | TRBJ1-2 | TRBV28 | - | TGTGCCAGCAGGGGCGTTGGCCTGAACTATGGCTACACCTTC | CASRGVGLNYGYTF
- | TRBJ2-7 | TRBV7-9 | - | TGTGCCAGCAGCAGTCATAGCTCCTACGAGCAGTACTTC | CASSSHSSYEQYF
TRBD2 | TRBJ2-3 | TRBV2 | - | TGTGCCAGCAGTGACGAGGCTAGCGGGAGGGGGGGCACAGATACGCAGTATTTT | CASSDEASGRGGTDTQYF
- | TRBJ2-7 | TRBV27 | many | TGTGCCAGCAGTCCCCAGGGTGCCTCCTACGAGCAGTACTTC | CASSPQGASYEQYF
- | TRBJ1-5 | TRBV19 | few | TGTGCCAGTAGTCCACAGAGTAATAGCAATCAGCCCCAGCATTTT | CASSPQSNSNQPQHF
- | TRBJ2-1 | TRBV28 | - | TGTGCCAGCAGTTTTTTTGGGGGCTCCTACAATGAGCAGTTCTTC | CASSFFGGSYNEQFF
- | TRBJ2-3 | TRBV11-2 | - | TGTGCCAGCAGCTTGCTCGGACAGAAAAGCACAGATATGCAGTATTTT | CASSLLGQKSTDMQYF
TRBD2 | TRBJ2-7 | TRBV6-1 | - | TGTGCCTGCCGGGGGGTCTACGAGCAGTACTTC | CACRGVYEQYF
- | TRBJ1-2 | TRBV6-1 | - | TGTGCCAGCAGTGAAGGATCTTATGGCTACACCTTC | CASSEGSYGYTF
- | TRBJ1-3 | TRBV7-2 | many | TGTGCCAGCAGCCTCGCAGGAGGAAGTGGAAACACCATATATTTT | CASSLAGGSGNTIYF
- | TRBJ2-5 | TRBV10-3 | few | TGTGCCATCCGAGGGGAAATTGAGACCCAGTACTTC | CAIRGEIETQYF
- | TRBJ2-2 | TRBV6-5 | few | TGTGCCAGCAGTTACACAACAGGGATCGGGGAGCTGTTTTTT | CASSYTTGIGELFF
TRBD2 | TRBJ2-7 | TRBV20-1 | - | TGCAGTGCTAGCGCCGCCTTAGCGGGGATTTACGAGCAGTACTTC | CSASAALAGIYEQYF
- | TRBJ1-5 | TRBV6-1 | - | TGTGCCAGCACCCCTGGCCCGACCAATCAGCCCCAGCATTTT | CASTPGPTNQPQHF
TRBD1 | TRBJ2-6 | TRBV18 | few | TGTGCCAGCTCCCCCGGGACAGGGGGCGTCCTGACTTTC | CASSPGTGGVLTF
- | TRBJ2-1 | TRBV28 | - | TGTGCCAGCAGTTTAGCGGGAAAGACCAATGAGCAGTTCTTC | CASSLAGKTNEQFF
- | TRBJ2-5 | TRBV28 | many | TGTGCCAGCACTGGGGAGCAGCCGGATTACCAAGAGACCCAGTACTTC | CASTGEQPDYQETQYF
- | TRBJ2-1 | TRBV7-3 | - | TGTGCCAGCAGCTTAGGGATTAACAATGAGCAGTTCTTC | CASSLGINNEQFF
TRBD2 | TRBJ2-7 | TRBV27 | - | TGTGCCAGCAGTTTATCGGGAAGTATGGTGACTAGCAAATACGAGCAGTACTTC | CASSLSGSMVTSKYEQYF
TRBD1 | TRBJ1-6 | TRBV18 | - | TGTGCCAGCTCACCAGGGACAGGGGTCAATTCACCCCTCCACTTT | CASSPGTGVNSPLHF